This TCR beta chain originates from a study of T cells in Graves' hyperthyroidism and ophthalmopathy. Overall study context: It was at initial diagnosis, before any treatment, that peripheral blood was collected. Notes on the study in general: Among clonotypes expanded in thyroid above 0.001, most were also found in blood. Stable hyperthyroidism was told apart from ophthalmopathy by a model built on 13 V-J features.

Uncontrolled infections, other autoimmune diseases, pregnancy or lactation led to exclusion of patients. In regard to this clonotype: The target antigen is unknown. Relative to the germline gene, one junction end is altered; a read error may explain this.

The CDR3 regions of TCR beta were amplified from RNA transcripts. HTBI primers were employed in a first-round RT-PCR of the TCR CDR3. TCRdb recomputed calls from the multiplex PCR reads with MiXCR, one row per CDR3 protein. This sample has about 59,000 distinct CDR3 sequences, with approximately 53% found just once. The CDR3 extends over 14 amino acids. Germline V lookup: CDR1 DFQATT, CDR2 SNEGSKA (reference sequence). Sequenced input: blood. The chain carries TRBV20-1 and TRBJ2-2; D may be TRBD2 (5 bases). The receptor's source is a woman in her sixties with Graves' ophthalmopathy. CDR3 sequence (DNA): TGCGGTGCTAGCCTCGGGGTTCTCACCGGGGAGCTGTTTTTC. This translates into CGASLGVLTGELFF.